This T cell receptor beta chain was sequenced during a study of T cells in localized non-small cell lung cancer. The study, taken as a whole, reports: Sequencing was restricted to one tumor region; therefore, heterogeneity remains possible. Clonality peaked in uninvolved adjacent lung rather than tumor. Among the top 100 tumor clones, a median about 57 appeared in adjacent lung.

Trimming stripped 11 bases from V and 1 base from J, with 10 bases between. CDR3 length equals 12 residues. Germline CDR1 is SGHTA and CDR2 is FQGNSA. As concerns this clone: Antigen specificity is unknown.

Data came from immunoSEQ multiplex PCR; TCRdb stores just in-frame clones and leaves some out. The table lists 65,000 or so clones, roughly 76% of them singletons. This chain links TRBV7-2 with TRBJ2-3; D is perhaps TRBD1 or TRBD2 (6 bases each). This sequence was found in a man aged 40 to 70 with stage II lung adenocarcinoma. The input for sequencing was PBMCs, taken before any cancer treatment. The CDR3 DNA sequence: TGTGCCTGGGGGGCGGGCACAGATACGCAGTATTTT. Translating gives CAWGAGTDTQYF.